Below are 11 T cell receptor beta chains sequenced from a single sample in a study of OX40 agonist ivuxolimab in advanced cancers. The library was made by the immunoSEQ multiplex PCR assay. In TCRdb, the immuneACCESS table is reduced to in-frame sequences with V and J assigned. These tables do not hold every clone; where another copy was compared, an unresolved V gene accounts for under half, and the others remain unexplained. The sample yields 55,000 to 75,000 clones; about 85% were counted once. The ten biggest clones cover roughly 4% of the sample. This specimen was CD4+ or CD8+ T cells sorted from blood, taken in a trial of the OX40 agonist ivuxolimab. The origin of the receptors is an adult with an advanced solid tumor such as melanoma, head and neck, liver or kidney cancer.

V is TRBV21-1 and J is TRBJ1-6; the D call in the table, TRBD1, was not verified against the DNA. TRBV21-1 is a documented pseudogene. The CDR3 loop spans 13 amino acids. CDR3: CATRDRHNSPLHF. The CDR3 DNA reads TGTGCCACTCGGGACAGACATAATTCACCCCTCCACTTT.

The chain links TRBV9 to TRBJ2-5; possibly TRBD2 for D (6 bases). The germline V and J ends were trimmed by 4 bases and 1 base, with 14 bases remaining between them. The CDR3 is 15 residues long. CDR1 is SGDLS, CDR2 YYNGEE, per germline. CDR3 residues: CASSPMVGGQETQYF. DNA for the CDR3: TGTGCCAGCAGCCCGATGGTGGGGGGCCAAGAGACCCAGTACTTC.

This chain links TRBV6-4 with TRBJ2-1, with D perhaps TRBD1 (6 bases). Germline CDR1 is MRHNA and CDR2 is SNTAGT. The CDR3 has 13 amino acids. V was clipped by 5 bases and J by 6 bases, with 11 bases between them. The CDR3 DNA reads TGTGCCAGCAGTCAAGAAGGGGGCAATGAGCAGTTCTTC. This encodes CASSQEGGNEQFF.

This clone was observed a handful of times. The V call is TRBV5-5, the J call TRBJ2-1; 8 bases line up with TRBD2. The germline gives CDR1 SGHKS, CDR2 YYEKEE (reference sequence). This CDR3 has 15 amino acids. V dropped 4 bases and J dropped 4; count of bases not matched to a gene: 7. CDR3 coding DNA: TGTGCCAGCAGCCTCAGCGGGAGTGGTTACAATGAGCAGTTCTTC. It translates to CASSLSGSGYNEQFF.

The chain is built from TRBV29-1 and TRBJ2-1; maybe TRBD1 (5 bases). Trimming removed 4 bases at V and 6 bases at J, with 13 bases between. The CDR3 runs 13 residues. From germline, CDR1 is SQVTM and CDR2 ANQGSEA. As DNA, the CDR3 is TGCAGCGTTGGCAGGACAAATTCCAATGAGCAGTTCTTC. It specifies CSVGRTNSNEQFF.

This chain connects TRBV5-6 to TRBJ2-7; 11 bases fit TRBD2. The V segment lost 5 bases and the J segment 3 bases; nucleotides outside the gene matches: 7. CDR1 is SGHDT and CDR2 is YYEEEE in the germline V gene. There are 15 residues in the CDR3. The chain's CDR3 is CASSFTTSGNYEQYF. The CDR3 DNA reads as TGTGCCAGCAGTTTCACGACTAGCGGGAACTACGAGCAGTACTTC.

The genes are TRBV7-6 and TRBJ1-5; 7 nucleotides agree with TRBD1. In germline, CDR1 is SGHVS, CDR2 FNYEAQ. The V and J ends lost 3 bases and 4 bases, in that order; junction bases with no gene match: 12. This CDR3 spans 17 amino acids. CDR3 nucleotide sequence: TGTGCCAGCAGCTTGAACCCGGGGGGCAGGGGGAATCAGCCCCAGCATTTT. Protein sequence: CASSLNPGGRGNQPQHF. The whole variable domain, filled in from reference TRBV7-6 and TRBJ1-5, reads GAGVSQSPRYKVTKRGQDVALRCDPISGHVSLYWYRQALGQGPEFLTYFNYEAQQDKSGLPNDRFSAERPEGSISTLTIQRTEQRDSAMYRCASSLNPGGRGNQPQHFGDGTRLSIL.

This chain joins TRBV2 and TRBJ2-7; D gene unclear. Germline assignment: CDR1 SNHLY and CDR2 FYNNEI. Trimming removed 1 base from V and 3 bases from J, with 4 bases in between. The CDR3 consists of 12 residues. CDR3 residues: CASSEGGYEQYF. The CDR3 DNA is TGTGCCAGCAGTGAAGGGGGCTACGAGCAGTACTTC.

This clone occurred once. This chain links TRBV19 with TRBJ2-1, with 12 positions matching TRBD2. CDR3 length: 14 residues. Germline V CDR1 and CDR2: LNHDA, SQIVND (reference sequence). V lost 3 bases and J lost 11; bases outside the gene matches: 5. CDR3 region: CASSIRTSGEQQFF. DNA of the CDR3: TGTGCCAGTAGTATCAGGACTAGCGGGGAGCAGCAGTTCTTC.

This clone was recorded once. V gene TRBV7-2 combines with J gene TRBJ2-7; 7 bases fit TRBD1. CDR3 length: 14 residues. Trimming took 5 bases from V and 0 from J; bases not matched to a gene: 4. Germline CDR1 and CDR2: SGHTA and FQGNSA. CDR3 nucleotide sequence: TGTGCCAGCAGCACAGGACAGGTCTCCTACGAGCAGTACTTC. It is translated as CASSTGQVSYEQYF.

The genes are TRBV10-3 and TRBJ2-2; weak D call: TRBD2 (6 bases). Germline-derived CDR1 and CDR2 are ENHRY and SYGVKD. V was shortened by 6 bases and J by 7 bases, with 21 bases between the two germline ends. CDR3 length equals 16 residues. DNA of the CDR3: TGTGCCATCAGGACCATGGCGGGACCAGCGGGCGGGGAGCTGTTTTTT. It encodes CAIRTMAGPAGGELFF.